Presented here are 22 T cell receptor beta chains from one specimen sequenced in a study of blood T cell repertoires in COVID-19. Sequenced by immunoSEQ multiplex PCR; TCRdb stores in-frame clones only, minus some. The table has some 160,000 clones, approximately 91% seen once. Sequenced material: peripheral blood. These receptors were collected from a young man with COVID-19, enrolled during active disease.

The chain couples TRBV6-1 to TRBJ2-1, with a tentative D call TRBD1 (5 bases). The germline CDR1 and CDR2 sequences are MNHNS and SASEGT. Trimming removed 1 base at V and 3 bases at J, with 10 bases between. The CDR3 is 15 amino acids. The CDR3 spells CASSEGGRVYNEQFF. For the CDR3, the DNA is TGTGCCAGCAGTGAAGGAGGCAGGGTCTACAATGAGCAGTTCTTC.

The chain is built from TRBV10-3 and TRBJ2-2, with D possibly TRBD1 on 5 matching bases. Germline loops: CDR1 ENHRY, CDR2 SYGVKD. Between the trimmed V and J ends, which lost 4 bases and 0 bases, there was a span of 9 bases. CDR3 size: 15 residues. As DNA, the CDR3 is TGTGCCATCAGTGCGACAGACTCGAACACCGGGGAGCTGTTTTTT. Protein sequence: CAISATDSNTGELFF.

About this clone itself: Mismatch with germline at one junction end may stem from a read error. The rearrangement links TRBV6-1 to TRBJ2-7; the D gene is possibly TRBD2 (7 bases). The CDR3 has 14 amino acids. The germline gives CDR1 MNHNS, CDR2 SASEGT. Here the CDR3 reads CASSEGGVAREQYF. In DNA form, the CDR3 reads TGTGCCAGCAGCGAAGGGGGGGTAGCACGCGAGCAGTACTTC.

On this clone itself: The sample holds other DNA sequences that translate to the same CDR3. CDR3 residues: CASSPDSNQPQHF. CDR3 bases: TGTGCCAGCAGCCCGGACAGTAATCAGCCCCAGCATTTT. This chain connects TRBV9 to TRBJ1-5; weak D call: TRBD1 (6 bases). This CDR3 has 13 residues. Germline lookup yields CDR1 SGDLS and CDR2 YYNGEE. V lost 4 bases to trimming and J lost 4 bases, with 9 bases between them. Variable domain in full (rest from reference TRBV9 and TRBJ1-5): DSGVTQTPKHLITATGQRVTLRCSPRSGDLSVYWYQQSLDQGLQFLIQYYNGEERAKGNILERFSAQQFPDLHSELNLSSLELGDSALYFCASSPDSNQPQHFGDGTRLSIL.

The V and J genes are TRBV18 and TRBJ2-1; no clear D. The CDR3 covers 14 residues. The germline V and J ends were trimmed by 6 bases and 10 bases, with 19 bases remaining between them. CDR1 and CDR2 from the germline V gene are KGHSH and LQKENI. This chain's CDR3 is CASSPGSGVEEQFF. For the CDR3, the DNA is TGTGCCAGCTCCCCCGGCTCGGGTGTTGAGGAGCAGTTCTTC. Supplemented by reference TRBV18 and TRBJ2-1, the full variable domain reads NAGVMQNPRHLVRRRGQEARLRCSPMKGHSHVYWYRQLPEEGLKFMVYLQKENIIDESGMPKERFSAEFPKEGPSILRIQQVVRGDSAAYFCASSPGSGVEEQFFGPGTRLTVL.

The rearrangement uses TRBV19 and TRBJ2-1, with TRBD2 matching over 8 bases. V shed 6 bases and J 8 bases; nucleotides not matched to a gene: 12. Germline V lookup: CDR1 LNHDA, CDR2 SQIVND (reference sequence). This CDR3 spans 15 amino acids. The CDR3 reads CASSSAGAPGDEQFF. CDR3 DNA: TGTGCCAGTAGCTCAGCGGGAGCCCCCGGGGATGAGCAGTTCTTC.

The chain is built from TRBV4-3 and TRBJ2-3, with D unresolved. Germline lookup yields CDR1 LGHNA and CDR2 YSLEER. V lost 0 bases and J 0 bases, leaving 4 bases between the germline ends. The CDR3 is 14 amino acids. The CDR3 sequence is CASSQDSSTDTQYF. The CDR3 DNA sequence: TGCGCCAGCAGCCAAGATTCTAGCACAGATACGCAGTATTTT.

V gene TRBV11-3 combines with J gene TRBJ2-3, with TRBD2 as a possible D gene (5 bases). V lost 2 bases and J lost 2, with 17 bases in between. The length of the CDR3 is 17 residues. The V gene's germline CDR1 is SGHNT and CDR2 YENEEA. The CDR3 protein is CASSLRVSPGYTDTQYF. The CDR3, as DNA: TGTGCCAGCAGCTTAAGGGTCTCGCCGGGATACACAGATACGCAGTATTTT.

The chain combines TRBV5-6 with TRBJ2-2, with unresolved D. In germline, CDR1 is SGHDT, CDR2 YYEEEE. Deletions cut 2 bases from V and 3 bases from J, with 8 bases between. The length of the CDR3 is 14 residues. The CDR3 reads CASSLLQYTGELFF. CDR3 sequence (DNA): TGTGCCAGCAGCTTATTACAGTACACCGGGGAGCTGTTTTTT.

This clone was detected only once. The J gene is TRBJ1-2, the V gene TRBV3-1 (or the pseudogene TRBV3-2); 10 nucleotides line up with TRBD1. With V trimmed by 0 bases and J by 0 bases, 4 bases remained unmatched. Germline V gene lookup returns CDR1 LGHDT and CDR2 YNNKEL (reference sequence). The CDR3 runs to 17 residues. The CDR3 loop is CASSQEDRGTPNYGYTF. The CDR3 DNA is TGTGCCAGCAGCCAAGAGGACAGGGGGACGCCTAACTATGGCTACACCTTC.

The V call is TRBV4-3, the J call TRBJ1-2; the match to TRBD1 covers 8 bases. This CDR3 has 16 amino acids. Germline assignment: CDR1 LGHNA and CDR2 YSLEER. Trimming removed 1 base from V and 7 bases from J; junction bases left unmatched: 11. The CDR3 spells CASSQATMDRVGGYTF. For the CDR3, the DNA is TGCGCCAGCAGCCAAGCCACCATGGACAGGGTTGGTGGCTACACCTTC.

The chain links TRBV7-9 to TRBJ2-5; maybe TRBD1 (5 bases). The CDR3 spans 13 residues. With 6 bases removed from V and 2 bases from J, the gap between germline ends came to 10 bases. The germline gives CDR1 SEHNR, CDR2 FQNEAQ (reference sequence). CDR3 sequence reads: CASRPTAQETQYF. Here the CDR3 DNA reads TGTGCCAGCAGGCCGACAGCACAAGAGACCCAGTACTTC.

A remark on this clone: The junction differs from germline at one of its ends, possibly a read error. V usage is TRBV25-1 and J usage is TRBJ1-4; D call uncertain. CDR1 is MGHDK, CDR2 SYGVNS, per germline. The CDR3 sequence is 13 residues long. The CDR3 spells CASSVPGNEKLLF. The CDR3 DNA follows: TGTGCCAGCAGTGTTCCCGGGAATGAAAAACTGCTTTTT. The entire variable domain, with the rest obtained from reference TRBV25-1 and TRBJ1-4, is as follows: EADIYQTPRYLVIGTGKKITLECSQTMGHDKMYWYQQDPGMELHLIHYSYGVNSTEKGDLSSESTVSRIRTEHFPLTLESARPSHTSQYLCASSVPGNEKLLFGSGTQLSVL.

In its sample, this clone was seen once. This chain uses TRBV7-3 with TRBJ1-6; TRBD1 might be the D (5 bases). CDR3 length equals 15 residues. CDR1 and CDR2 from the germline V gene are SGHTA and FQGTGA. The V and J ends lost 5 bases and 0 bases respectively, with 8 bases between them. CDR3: CASSQDSSYNSPLHF. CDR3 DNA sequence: TGTGCCAGCAGCCAAGACAGCTCCTATAATTCACCCCTCCACTTT.

The CDR3 here is CASSETGPDEQYF. DNA of the CDR3: TGTGCCAGCAGTGAAACAGGCCCGGACGAGCAGTACTTC. This chain connects TRBV25-1 to TRBJ2-7, with D perhaps matching TRBD1 (5 bases). Trimming took off 2 bases at V and 5 bases at J, with 10 bases between the two ends. Germline CDR1 is MGHDK and CDR2 is SYGVNS. This CDR3 is 13 amino acids long.

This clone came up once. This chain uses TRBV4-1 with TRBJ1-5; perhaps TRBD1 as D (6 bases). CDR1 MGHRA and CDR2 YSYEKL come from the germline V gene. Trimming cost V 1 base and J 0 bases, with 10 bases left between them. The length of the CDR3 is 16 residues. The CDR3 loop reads CASSQAPQGSNQPQHF. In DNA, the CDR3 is TGCGCCAGCAGCCAAGCGCCACAGGGTAGCAATCAGCCCCAGCATTTT.

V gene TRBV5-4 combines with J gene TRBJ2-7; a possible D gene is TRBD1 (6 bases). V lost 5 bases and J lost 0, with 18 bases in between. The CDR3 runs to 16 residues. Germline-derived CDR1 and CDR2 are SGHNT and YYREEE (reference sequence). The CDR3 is CASSQGMQGTSYEQYF. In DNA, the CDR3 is TGTGCCAGCAGTCAAGGAATGCAGGGGACCTCCTACGAGCAGTACTTC. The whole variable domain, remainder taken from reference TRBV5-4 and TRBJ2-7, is ETGVTQSPTHLIKTRGQQVTLRCSSQSGHNTVSWYQQALGQGPQFIFQYYREEENGRGNFPPRFSGLQFPNYSSELNVNALELDDSALYLCASSQGMQGTSYEQYFGPGTRLTVT.

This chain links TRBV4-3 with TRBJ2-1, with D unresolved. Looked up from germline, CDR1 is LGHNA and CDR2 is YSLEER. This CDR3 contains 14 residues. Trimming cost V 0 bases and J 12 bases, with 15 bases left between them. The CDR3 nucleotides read TGCGCCAGCAGCCAAGATAACGACCTGCCGGGGCAGTTCTTC. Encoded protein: CASSQDNDLPGQFF.

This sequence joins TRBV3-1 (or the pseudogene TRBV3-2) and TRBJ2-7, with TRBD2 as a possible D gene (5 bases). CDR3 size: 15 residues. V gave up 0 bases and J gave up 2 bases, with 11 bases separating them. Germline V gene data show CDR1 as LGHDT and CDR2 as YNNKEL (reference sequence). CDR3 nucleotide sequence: TGTGCCAGCAGCCAAGAAAGAGGGTTGGCCTACGAGCAGTACTTC. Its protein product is CASSQERGLAYEQYF.

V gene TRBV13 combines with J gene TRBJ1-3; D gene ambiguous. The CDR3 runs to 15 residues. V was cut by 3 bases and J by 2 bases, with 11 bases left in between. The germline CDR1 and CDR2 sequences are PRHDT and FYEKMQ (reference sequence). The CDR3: CASSFSPRAGNTIYF. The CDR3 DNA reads TGTGCCAGCAGCTTCTCTCCACGGGCTGGAAACACCATATATTTT.

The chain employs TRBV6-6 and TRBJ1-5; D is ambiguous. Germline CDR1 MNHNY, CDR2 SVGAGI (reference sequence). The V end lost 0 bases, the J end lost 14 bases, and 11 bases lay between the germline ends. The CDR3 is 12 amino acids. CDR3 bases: TGTGCCAGCAGTTACTCCCCGGGTGCCGAGCATTTT. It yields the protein CASSYSPGAEHF.

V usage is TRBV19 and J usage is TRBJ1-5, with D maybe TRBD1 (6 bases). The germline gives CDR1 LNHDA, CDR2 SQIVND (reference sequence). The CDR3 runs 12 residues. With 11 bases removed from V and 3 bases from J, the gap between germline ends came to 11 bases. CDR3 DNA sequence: TGTGCCGGGGGGGGCGACAATCAGCCCCAGCATTTT. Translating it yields CAGGGDNQPQHF.